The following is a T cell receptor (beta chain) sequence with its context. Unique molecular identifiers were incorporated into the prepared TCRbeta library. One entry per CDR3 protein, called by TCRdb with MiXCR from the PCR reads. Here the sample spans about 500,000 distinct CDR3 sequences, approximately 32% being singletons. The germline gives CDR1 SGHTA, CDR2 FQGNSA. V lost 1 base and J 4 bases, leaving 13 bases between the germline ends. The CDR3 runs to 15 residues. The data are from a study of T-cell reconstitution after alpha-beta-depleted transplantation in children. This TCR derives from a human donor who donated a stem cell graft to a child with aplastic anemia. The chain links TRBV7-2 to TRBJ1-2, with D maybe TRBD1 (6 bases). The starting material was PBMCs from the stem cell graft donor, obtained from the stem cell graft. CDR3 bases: TGTGCCAGCAGCTTAGACCAGGGGCTCGGCTATGGCTACACCTTC. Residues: CASSLDQGLGYGYTF.